A selection of T cell receptor beta chains follows, all from one sample in a study of blood T cells in healthy people across ages. TCRdb itself ran the 5' RACE reads through MiXCR, one entry per CDR3 protein. The profile shows about 810,000 distinct CDR3 sequences, about 37% of them singletons. The specimen sequenced was blood. These receptors came from a young man in good health. The conserved cysteine and the conserved F or W are not part of the CDR3 here. Size is omitted from some rows. Given values are once, few, many or a class for expanded clones.

once	TRBV25-1	ASSESTGDYNEQF
.	TRBV25-1	ASSEYQEGYT
once	TRBV7-2	ASSLAGAARNEQF
.	TRBV12-3/TRBV12-4	ASSLKGNGQY
few	TRBV7-9	ASSRGTEVNGYT
few	TRBV4-2	ASSQGGTGNGYT
.	TRBV28	ASSLYTITSGANVLT
few	TRBV12-3/TRBV12-4	ASSFGDGNSPLH
.	TRBV20-1	SAAGLAGDPTSTDTQY
.	TRBV12-3/TRBV12-4	ASSPRYTGELF
.	TRBV20-1	SATPTSGGQSDEQF
.	TRBV6-5	ASSWRGQNTEAF
.	TRBV7-2	ASSVRAEQPQH
.	TRBV14	ASSRANSPLH
.	TRBV12-3/TRBV12-4	ASSSRQGRDEKLF
few	TRBV21-1	ASTQGGGRVKDTQY
.	TRBV7-2	ASSLEGLGNQSQH
.	TRBV27	ASSWGPNSEAF
many	TRBV27	ASSSSYRGSYEQY
.	TRBV6-6	ASSYQGLNTEAF
few	TRBV29-1	SVHRQSNTEAF
many	TRBV4-1	ASSHSGEILAKNIQY
.	TRBV29-1	SVEGLAGISYNEQF
.	TRBV5-1	ASSFEGLDEQF